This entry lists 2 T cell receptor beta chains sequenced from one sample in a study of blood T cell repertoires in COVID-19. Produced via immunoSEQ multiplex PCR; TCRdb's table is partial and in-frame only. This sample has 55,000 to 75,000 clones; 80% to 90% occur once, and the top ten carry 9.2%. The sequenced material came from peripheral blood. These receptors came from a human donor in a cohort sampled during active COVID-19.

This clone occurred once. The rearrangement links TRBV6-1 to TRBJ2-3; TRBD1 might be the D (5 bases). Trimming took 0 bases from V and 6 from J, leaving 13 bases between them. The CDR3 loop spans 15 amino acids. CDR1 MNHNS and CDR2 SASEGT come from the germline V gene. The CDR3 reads CASSEAWQGMDTQYF. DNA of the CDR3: TGTGCCAGCAGTGAAGCTTGGCAGGGAATGGATACGCAGTATTTT.

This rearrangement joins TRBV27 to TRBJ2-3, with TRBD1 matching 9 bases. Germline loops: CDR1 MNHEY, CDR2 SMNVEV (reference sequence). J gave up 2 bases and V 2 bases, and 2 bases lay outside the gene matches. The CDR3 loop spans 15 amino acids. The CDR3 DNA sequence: TGTGCCAGCAGTTTAGGGACAGGGTACACAGATACGCAGTATTTT. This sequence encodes CASSLGTGYTDTQYF.